This entry lists 2 T cell receptor beta chains sequenced from one sample in a study of blood T cell repertoires in COVID-19 (TCRdb year 2020). Receptor libraries were prepared by the immunoSEQ multiplex PCR assay. TCRdb took this table from immuneACCESS and kept in-frame rearrangements with V and J called. Such tables lack part of the clones; where checked against another copy, unresolved V genes explain under half of the gap, and the rest is unexplained. Recorded for this sample are around 300,000 clones; over 70% of them occurred a single time. The ten largest clones take up around 5% of the sample. Specimen: PBMCs or T cells enriched from blood (not recorded which). These receptor sequences come from a man aged 25-45 years who had recovered from COVID-19.

In this sample, this clone turned up once. The gene calls are TRBV10-1 and TRBJ1-2; D possibly corresponds to TRBD1 (5 bases). The CDR3 loop spans 15 amino acids. The V end was cut by 2 bases, the J end by 0 bases, with 10 bases between. The germline V gene has CDR1 WNHNN and CDR2 SYGVQD (reference sequence). In nucleotides, the CDR3 is TGCGCCAGCAGTGAGGGGAGGGGCCCTAACTATGGCTACACCTTC. Protein: CASSEGRGPNYGYTF.

This clone was seen only once. The V gene is TRBV12-3 or TRBV12-4, the J gene TRBJ2-1; TRBD1 aligns across 7 bases. V shed 9 bases, J shed 4 bases, and the junction held 6 bases outside the gene matches. The CDR3 is made up of 13 amino acids. The CDR3 bases are TGTGCCAGTCGACAGGGCCCATACAATGAGCAGTTCTTC. Its protein is CASRQGPYNEQFF.